The next 16 T cell receptor beta chains were all read from a single sample in a study of cytomegalovirus exposure and HLA in healthy donors listed by TCRdb under 2017. The library was prepared using the immunoSEQ multiplex PCR assay. A mixture of 60 forward primers for TCR Vbeta segments and 13 reverse primers for TCR Jbeta segments was used in the multiplex PCR. Here the immuneACCESS table is served through TCRdb, limited to in-frame sequences with V and J called. Missing clones are a known gap in these copies; in checked studies unresolved V genes cover under half, and the rest lacks a known reason. The sample table contains under 200,000 clones; only one count was recorded for 84% of them. The leading ten clones occupy 6.4% of the sample. Sequenced sample: PBMCs. The origin of the receptors is a man in his fifties or sixties in good health and CMV-seropositive.

The chain links TRBV9 to TRBJ1-1; D call uncertain. The length of the CDR3 is 14 residues. The V end lost 4 bases, the J end lost 2 bases, and 12 bases lay between the germline ends. Germline assignment: CDR1 SGDLS and CDR2 YYNGEE. The CDR3, as DNA: TGTGCCAGCAGCCCGAGCTCATTCAACACTGAAGCTTTCTTT. It specifies CASSPSSFNTEAFF.

The rearrangement joins TRBV30 to TRBJ2-2, with TRBD1 identical over 9 bases. The CDR3 covers 16 residues. J gave up 3 bases and V 3 bases, and 8 bases lay outside the gene matches. The germline gives CDR1 GTSNPN, CDR2 SVGIG (reference sequence). The CDR3 region has the DNA TGTGCCTGGAGCCAACGGGACAGGGATCACACCGGGGAGCTGTTTTTT. Protein sequence: CAWSQRDRDHTGELFF.

In this sample, this clone turned up once. This chain joins TRBV10-3 and TRBJ1-3; D is undetermined. Trimming stripped 8 bases from V and 2 bases from J, with 10 bases between. The CDR3 has 13 amino acids. Germline lookup yields CDR1 ENHRY and CDR2 SYGVKD. The CDR3 reads CAIHQAAGNTIYF. The CDR3, as DNA: TGTGCCATCCACCAGGCAGCTGGAAACACCATATATTTT.

The CDR3 region has the DNA TGCGCCAGCAGAACCGACAACTACGAGCAGTACTTC. Its translation: CASRTDNYEQYF. The chain recombines TRBV5-1 with TRBJ2-7; D remains unclear. CDR3 length: 12 residues. Germline CDR1 and CDR2: SGHRS and YFSETQ. V was clipped by 5 bases and J by 3 bases, with 9 bases between them.

Sample share makes this clone medium-sized (0.01 to 0.1%). The gene calls are TRBV6-1 and TRBJ1-1, with D tentatively TRBD1 (6 bases). CDR3 length: 13 amino acids. Germline V gives CDR1 MNHNS, CDR2 SASEGT. V was clipped by 6 bases and J by 5 bases, with 13 bases between them. The CDR3 DNA follows: TGTGCCAGCAGGGTCCAGGGGAATACTGAAGCTTTCTTT. Amino acid sequence: CASRVQGNTEAFF.

The chain recombines TRBV6-6 with TRBJ2-5, with a weak D call TRBD1 (6 bases). This CDR3 region has 14 residues. CDR1 is MNHNY and CDR2 is SVGAGI in the germline V gene (reference sequence). V lost 4 bases to trimming and J lost 1 base, with 10 bases between them. The CDR3 DNA follows: TGTGCCAGCAGTTCTGGGACAATCCAAGAGACCCAGTACTTC. Encoded protein: CASSSGTIQETQYF.

The chain has TRBV11-2 and TRBJ1-2; no clear D gene. Germline CDR1 reads SGHAT; CDR2 reads FQNNGV. CDR3 size: 18 residues. Trimming pared 0 bases from V and 2 bases from J, leaving 19 bases between. In nucleotides, the CDR3 is TGTGCCAGCAGCTTAGAGCTCGGGTCAGAATCTTTCAACTATGGCTACACCTTC. It translates to CASSLELGSESFNYGYTF.

This clone was observed a handful of times. V usage is TRBV5-1 and J usage is TRBJ2-7, with a weak D call TRBD2 (5 bases). The CDR3 spans 13 residues. V lost 4 bases, J lost 0 bases, and 8 bases lay in between. The V gene's germline CDR1 is SGHRS and CDR2 YFSETQ. Here the CDR3 reads CASSRGTSYEQYF. CDR3 nucleotides: TGCGCCAGCAGCCGGGGAACCTCCTACGAGCAGTACTTC.

The rearrangement uses TRBV6-1 and TRBJ1-1, with a tentative D call TRBD1 (5 bases). CDR3 length: 13 amino acids. Germline V gene sequence: CDR1 MNHNS, CDR2 SASEGT. Trimming removed 4 bases at V and 5 bases at J, with 11 bases between. The CDR3 nucleotides are TGTGCCAGCAGTGCCATGACAGTTACTGAAGCTTTCTTT. Translation: CASSAMTVTEAFF.

The chain links TRBV5-1 to TRBJ1-1, with a weak D call TRBD1 (6 bases). The V and J ends lost 5 bases and 2 bases respectively, with 16 bases between them. Germline V CDR1 and CDR2: SGHRS, YFSETQ. This CDR3 has 15 amino acids. CDR3: CASRLHGQLNTEAFF. The CDR3 DNA follows: TGCGCCAGCAGGCTACATGGACAGCTAAACACTGAAGCTTTCTTT.

This CDR3 reads CAWSRTGVEGGYTF. In DNA form, the CDR3 reads TGTGCCTGGAGTAGGACAGGGGTCGAGGGGGGCTACACCTTC. This chain uses TRBV30 with TRBJ1-2, with 9 bases identical to TRBD1. The CDR3 spans 14 residues. V was pared by 2 bases and J by 8 bases, with 9 bases of the junction left unmatched. Germline CDR1 GTSNPN, CDR2 SVGIG (reference sequence).

This clone came up many times. The rearrangement links TRBV5-5 to TRBJ2-3; TRBD1 agrees at 12 bases. The CDR3 extends over 16 amino acids. CDR1 SGHKS and CDR2 YYEKEE come from the germline V gene (reference sequence). J lost 2 bases, V lost 0 bases, and 1 base had no gene match. CDR3 amino acids: CASSLGGQGATDTQYF. CDR3 in DNA: TGTGCCAGCAGCTTGGGGGGACAGGGGGCCACAGATACGCAGTATTTT.

This chain links TRBV5-1 with TRBJ2-3, with 7 bases aligning to TRBD1. V shed 1 base, J shed 6 bases, and the junction held 5 bases outside the gene matches. The CDR3 totals 14 residues. CDR1 is SGHRS and CDR2 is YFSETQ in the germline V gene. The CDR3 DNA reads as TGCGCCAGCAGCTTGCCGACAGGGTCCGATACGCAGTATTTT. This gives the protein CASSLPTGSDTQYF.

This chain links TRBV5-4 with TRBJ2-1, with 9 bases identical to TRBD1. The J segment lost 5 bases and the V segment lost 4 bases, leaving 10 bases of the junction unmatched. Per the germline V gene, CDR1 is SGHNT and CDR2 is YYREEE (reference sequence). This CDR3 region has 16 residues. This CDR3 reads CASSPVGTGPNNEQFF. DNA of the CDR3: TGTGCCAGCAGCCCAGTCGGGACAGGGCCTAACAATGAGCAGTTCTTC. Full variable domain (rest looked up from reference TRBV5-4 and TRBJ2-1): ETGVTQSPTHLIKTRGQQVTLRCSSQSGHNTVSWYQQALGQGPQFIFQYYREEENGRGNFPPRFSGLQFPNYSSELNVNALELDDSALYLCASSPVGTGPNNEQFFGPGTRLTVL.

V usage is TRBV6-1 and J usage is TRBJ1-1; D call uncertain. Trimming shortened V by 1 base and J by 10 bases, and 10 bases separated the two germline ends. The CDR3 consists of 12 residues. Germline V CDR1 and CDR2: MNHNS, SASEGT. The CDR3 is CASSEEIGVAFF. CDR3 DNA: TGTGCCAGCAGTGAAGAAATCGGGGTAGCTTTCTTT.

CDR3 sequence: CASSLGQEAPYSGNTIYF. In nucleotides, the CDR3 is TGTGCCAGCAGCTTGGGACAGGAAGCACCCTACTCTGGAAACACCATATATTTT. The chain has TRBV11-2 and TRBJ1-3, with 8 bases fitting TRBD1. The CDR3 contains 18 residues. Germline lookup yields CDR1 SGHAT and CDR2 FQNNGV. J gave up 0 bases and V 3 bases, and 10 bases lay outside the gene matches.